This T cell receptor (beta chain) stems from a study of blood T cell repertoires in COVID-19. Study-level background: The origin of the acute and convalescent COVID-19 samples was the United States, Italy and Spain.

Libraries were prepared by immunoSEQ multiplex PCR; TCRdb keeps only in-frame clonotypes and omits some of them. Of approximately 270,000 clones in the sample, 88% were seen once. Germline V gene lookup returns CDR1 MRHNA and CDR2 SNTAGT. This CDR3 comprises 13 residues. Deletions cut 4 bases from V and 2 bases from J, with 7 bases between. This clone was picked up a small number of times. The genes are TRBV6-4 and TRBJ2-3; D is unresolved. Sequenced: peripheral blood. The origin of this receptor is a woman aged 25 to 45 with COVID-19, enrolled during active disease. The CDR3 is CASSAQNTDTQYF. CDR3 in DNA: TGTGCCAGCAGTGCTCAGAACACAGATACGCAGTATTTT.